This record concerns one TCR beta chain sequence. As yet, its antigen is unknown. This sample was included in a study of cytomegalovirus exposure and HLA in healthy donors. A multiplex PCR was run with 60 Vbeta primers and 13 Jbeta primers. Method: immunoSEQ multiplex PCR; TCRdb's copy keeps in-frame clones and lacks some. In the table there are some 120,000 clones, 80% of which are singletons. The study's findings and limits: Roughly uniform depth of sequencing across donors was assumed in presence/absence analyses. A few chains tied to CMV proved CMV antigen-specific in vitro. Sequencing likely generated an artifact that appeared as a cluster of highly shared sequence variants. It was reported that TCR beta sequences correctly inferred the HLA-A and HLA-B alleles for most subjects.

Trimming at V came to 4 bases and at J to 0 bases, leaving 5 bases not matched to a gene. The CDR3 totals 15 residues. CDR1 and CDR2 from the germline V gene are SEHNR and FQNEAQ (reference sequence). The chain recombines TRBV7-9 with TRBJ2-7, with TRBD1 matching 8 bases. The sample was PBMCs. The receptor was derived from a middle-aged man in good health and CMV-seronegative. The CDR3 bases are TGTGCCAGCAGCTCTTCGGACAGGGCCTCCTACGAGCAGTACTTC. Protein sequence: CASSSSDRASYEQYF.